This is a list of T cell receptor beta chains from one sample in a study of CD8+ T cells in alopecia areata. Assay used: immunoSEQ multiplex PCR; TCRdb lists only in-frame clones, some missing. Seen here are around 160,000 clones, approximately 57% observed once, and the top ten hold more than 13%. The sample was CD4+ T cells sorted from blood, taken at week 24, from a patient treated with tofacitinib. Receptors originate from a human donor with alopecia areata. Both conserved end residues are part of each CDR3. Each record gives: D gene, J gene, V gene, clone size, CDR3 DNA, CDR3 protein. A D gene is named only where the DNA matches it firmly. Size is omitted from some rows. Given values are once, few, many or a class for expanded clones.

- | TRBJ1-4 | TRBV2 | - | TGTGCCAGCACGCGAGAAACTAATGAAAAACTGTTTTTT | CASTRETNEKLFF
TRBD1 | TRBJ1-1 | TRBV4-1 | - | TGCGCCAGCAGCCAAAAGAAAAACCGGGACAGGGTCTTGAACACTGAAGCTTTCTTT | CASSQKKNRDRVLNTEAFF
- | TRBJ2-2 | TRBV5-1 | - | TGCGCCAGCAGCTTGGGGCCGGGGACCGGGGAGCTGTTTTTT | CASSLGPGTGELFF
- | TRBJ1-2 | TRBV29-1 | - | TGCAGCGTTCTATGGTCTGGACAGAACTATGGCTACACCTTC | CSVLWSGQNYGYTF
- | TRBJ1-2 | TRBV18 | few | TGTGCCAGCTCACCAGGGCCTCCCGACCCCTTTCGCTATGGCTACACCTTC | CASSPGPPDPFRYGYTF
TRBD2 | TRBJ2-5 | TRBV19 | few | TGTGCCAGTAGTTCCGGACTAGCGGGGACGGAGACCCAGTACTTC | CASSSGLAGTETQYF
TRBD1 | TRBJ2-7 | TRBV2 | - | TGTGCCAGTAGGACAGGTTTTTACGAGCAGTACTTC | CASRTGFYEQYF
- | TRBJ2-7 | TRBV29-1 | - | TGCAGCATCTTCGACGAGCAGTACTTC | CSIFDEQYF
- | TRBJ2-2 | TRBV29-1 | few | TGCAGCGTTCTGTCGCCATCCAACACCGGGGAGCTGTTTTTT | CSVLSPSNTGELFF
- | TRBJ1-2 | TRBV29-1 | - | TGCAGCCTCAGAACAGGGCCCTATGGCTACACCTTC | CSLRTGPYGYTF
- | TRBJ1-4 | TRBV27 | - | TGTGCCAGCAGAGGGTTTAATGAAAAACTGTTTTTT | CASRGFNEKLFF
- | TRBJ2-6 | TRBV2 | - | TGTGCCAGCTCAACCGTTTCTGGGGCCAACGTCCTGACTTTC | CASSTVSGANVLTF
- | TRBJ2-3 | TRBV29-1 | - | TGCAGCGTTGGAACAAACGCCCCCACAGATACGCAGTATTTT | CSVGTNAPTDTQYF
- | TRBJ1-1 | TRBV29-1 | - | TGCAGCGTTAAGGCAGGGATGAACACTGAAGCTTTCTTT | CSVKAGMNTEAFF